In its sample, the clone carrying this T cell receptor beta chain was seen many times. Its antigen is not known. Criteria for exclusion of patients were uncontrolled infection, other autoimmune disease, pregnancy or lactation. Using about 10 ml of fresh peripheral blood, PBMCs were prepared. It was RNA transcripts that yielded the amplified TCR beta CDR3 regions. Researchers ran a first-round RT-PCR on the TCR CDR3 using the HTBI primer set. MiXCR, run by TCRdb on the multiplex PCR reads, gives a single entry per CDR3 protein. The data contain about 380,000 distinct CDR3 sequences, around 20% of them singletons. These data originate in a study of T cells in Graves' hyperthyroidism and ophthalmopathy. Study in general: Peripheral blood collection took place at initial diagnosis, before any treatment. Notes on the study in general: With a median lead of about 6.9 months before onset, the model predicted ophthalmopathy.

The receptor was isolated from a man aged 18 to 30 with Graves' ophthalmopathy. Sample: blood.

The CDR3 DNA reads TGTGCCACCAGTGATTCGGGGGATTCGGAGTCTAATGAAAAACTGTTTTTT. It yields the protein CATSDSGDSESNEKLFF. This rearrangement joins TRBV24-1 to TRBJ1-4, with D possibly matching TRBD1 (5 bases). V was clipped by 2 bases and J by 3 bases, with 15 bases between them. Looked up from germline, CDR1 is KGHDR and CDR2 is SFDVKD. The CDR3 runs 17 residues.